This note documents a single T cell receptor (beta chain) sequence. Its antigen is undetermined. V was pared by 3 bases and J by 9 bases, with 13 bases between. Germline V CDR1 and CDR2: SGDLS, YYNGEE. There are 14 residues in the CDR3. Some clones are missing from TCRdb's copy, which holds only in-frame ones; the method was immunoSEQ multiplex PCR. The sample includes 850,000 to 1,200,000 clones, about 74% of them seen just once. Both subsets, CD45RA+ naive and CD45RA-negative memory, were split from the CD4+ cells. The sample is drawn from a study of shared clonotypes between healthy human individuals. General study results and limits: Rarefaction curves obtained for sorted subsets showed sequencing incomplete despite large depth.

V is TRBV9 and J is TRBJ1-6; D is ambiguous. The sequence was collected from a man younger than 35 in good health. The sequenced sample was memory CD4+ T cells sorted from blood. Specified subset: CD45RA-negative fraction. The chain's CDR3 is CASSDDVGFSPLHF. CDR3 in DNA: TGTGCCAGCAGCGACGACGTCGGATTTTCACCCCTCCACTTT.